The next 5 T cell receptor beta chains were all read from a single sample in a study of blood T cell repertoires in COVID-19. Measured with immunoSEQ multiplex PCR; TCRdb has only the in-frame clones, and not every one. This sample has some 140,000 clones, with roughly 88% found just once. Sequencing was done on a sample of peripheral blood. These receptors all stem from an older man with active COVID-19.

The chain links TRBV4-3 to TRBJ2-5, with D maybe TRBD2 (5 bases). V was trimmed by 6 bases and J by 5 bases, leaving 19 bases between them. Germline CDR1 reads LGHNA; CDR2 reads YSLEER. This CDR3 is 15 amino acids long. CDR3 sequence reads: CASSRSLLDRETQYF. The CDR3, as DNA: TGCGCCAGCAGTCGATCTCTACTAGATCGGGAGACCCAGTACTTC.

This rearrangement joins TRBV11-2 to TRBJ1-3; 10 bases are shared with TRBD1. This CDR3 is 17 amino acids long. Germline V CDR1 and CDR2: SGHAT, FQNNGV. The V and J ends lost 3 bases and 6 bases, in that order; junction bases with no gene match: 11. The DNA of the CDR3 is TGTGCCAGCAGCTTGGGGAGGGACAGGGGAATCTTAAACACCATATATTTT. Amino acids: CASSLGRDRGILNTIYF.

The chain links TRBV11-2 to TRBJ2-5; a weak D match, TRBD1 (5 bases). This CDR3 has 14 residues. Trimming removed 4 bases at V and 0 bases at J, with 9 bases between. In germline, CDR1 is SGHAT, CDR2 FQNNGV. The CDR3 protein is CASSYSDNQETQYF. The CDR3 nucleotides read TGTGCCAGCAGCTACTCGGACAACCAAGAGACCCAGTACTTC. Looking up the rest from reference TRBV11-2 and TRBJ2-5 gives the full variable domain: EAGVAQSPRYKIIEKRQSVAFWCNPISGHATLYWYQQILGQGPKLLIQFQNNGVVDDSQLPKDRFSAERLKGVDSTLKIQPAKLEDSAVYLCASSYSDNQETQYFGPGTRLLVL.

V usage is TRBV5-1 and J usage is TRBJ2-7; TRBD2 matches 10 bases. J lost 4 bases, V lost 4 bases, and 14 bases had no gene match. This CDR3 has 17 amino acids. Germline lookup yields CDR1 SGHRS and CDR2 YFSETQ. CDR3 sequence: CASSRNLTGTSAYEQYF. The CDR3 bases are TGCGCCAGCAGCCGAAACTTAACCGGGACTAGCGCGTACGAGCAGTACTTC.

This clone was seen once. The rearrangement joins TRBV2 to TRBJ2-5; TRBD1 matches at 7 bases. With V trimmed by 6 bases and J by 5 bases, 9 bases remained unmatched. Looked up from germline, CDR1 is SNHLY and CDR2 is FYNNEI. The CDR3 consists of 14 residues. For the CDR3, the DNA is TGTGCCAGCAGAAGGGGACAGACCGAGGAGACCCAGTACTTC. Translated: CASRRGQTEETQYF.